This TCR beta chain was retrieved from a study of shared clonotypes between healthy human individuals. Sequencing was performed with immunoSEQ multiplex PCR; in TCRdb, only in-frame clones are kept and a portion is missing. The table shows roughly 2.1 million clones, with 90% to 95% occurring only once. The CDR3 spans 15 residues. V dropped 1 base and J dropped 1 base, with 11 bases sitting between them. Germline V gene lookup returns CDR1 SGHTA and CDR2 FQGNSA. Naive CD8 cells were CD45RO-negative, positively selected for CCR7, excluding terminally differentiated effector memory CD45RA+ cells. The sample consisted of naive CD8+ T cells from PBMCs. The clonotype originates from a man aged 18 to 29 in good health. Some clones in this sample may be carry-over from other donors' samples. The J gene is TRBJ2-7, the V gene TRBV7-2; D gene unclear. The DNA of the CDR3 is TGTGCCAGCAGCTTAGTTTTCCAGGCATCCTACGAGCAGTACTTC. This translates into CASSLVFQASYEQYF.